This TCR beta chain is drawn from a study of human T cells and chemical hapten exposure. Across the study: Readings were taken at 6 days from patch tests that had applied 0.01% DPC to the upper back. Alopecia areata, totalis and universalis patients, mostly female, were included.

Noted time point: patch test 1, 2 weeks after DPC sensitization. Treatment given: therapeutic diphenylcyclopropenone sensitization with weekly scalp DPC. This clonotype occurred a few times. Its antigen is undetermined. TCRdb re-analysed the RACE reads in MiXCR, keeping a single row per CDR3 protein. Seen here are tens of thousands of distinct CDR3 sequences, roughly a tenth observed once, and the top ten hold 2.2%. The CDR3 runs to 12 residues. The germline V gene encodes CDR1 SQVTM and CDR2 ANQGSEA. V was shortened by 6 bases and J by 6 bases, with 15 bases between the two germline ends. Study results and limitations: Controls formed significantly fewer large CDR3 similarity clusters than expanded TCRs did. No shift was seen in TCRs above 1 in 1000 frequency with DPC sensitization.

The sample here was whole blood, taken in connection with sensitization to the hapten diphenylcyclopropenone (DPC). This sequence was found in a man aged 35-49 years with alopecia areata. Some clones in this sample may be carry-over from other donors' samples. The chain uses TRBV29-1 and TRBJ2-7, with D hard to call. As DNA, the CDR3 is TGCAGCGTGAGTGGTGGGGTGGGCGAGCAGTACGTC. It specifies CSVSGGVGEQYV.